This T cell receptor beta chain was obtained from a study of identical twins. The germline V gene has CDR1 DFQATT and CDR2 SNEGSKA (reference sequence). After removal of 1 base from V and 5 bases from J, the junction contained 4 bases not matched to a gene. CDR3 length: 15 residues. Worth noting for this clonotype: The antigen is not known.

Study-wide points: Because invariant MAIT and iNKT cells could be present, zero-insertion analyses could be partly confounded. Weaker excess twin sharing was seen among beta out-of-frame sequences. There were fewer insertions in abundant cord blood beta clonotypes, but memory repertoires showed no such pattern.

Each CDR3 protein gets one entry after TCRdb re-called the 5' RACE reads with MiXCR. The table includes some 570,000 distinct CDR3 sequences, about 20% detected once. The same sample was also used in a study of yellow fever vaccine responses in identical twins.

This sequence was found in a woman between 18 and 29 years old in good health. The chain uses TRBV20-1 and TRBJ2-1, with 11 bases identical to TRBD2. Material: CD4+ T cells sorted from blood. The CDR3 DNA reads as TGCAGTGCTAGAGCCCCGGGACTAGCGGACAATGAGCAGTTCTTC. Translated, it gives CSARAPGLADNEQFF.